This TCR beta chain stems from a study of shared clonotypes between healthy human individuals. CD45RO-negative CD8 cells positively selected for CCR7 made up the naive population, which excluded terminally differentiated effector memory CD45RA+ cells. Regarding this clone: What it binds is not known.

Measured with immunoSEQ multiplex PCR; TCRdb has only the in-frame clones, and not every one. The sample lists approximately 1.9 million clones; approximately 92% were seen once. Germline V CDR1 and CDR2: MNHNS, SASEGT. The CDR3 contains 15 residues. Deletions cut 7 bases from V and 0 bases from J, with 13 bases between. Whole-study findings and limits: Genetic and exposure-history diversity was limited by the few donors. Rarefaction indicated that sorted-subset sequencing remained incomplete although depth was large.

Sequencing input: naive CD8+ T cells from PBMCs. The receptor was derived from a man in his late teens or twenties in good health. Some clones in this sample may be carry-over from other donors' samples. The rearrangement uses TRBV6-1 and TRBJ2-1; TRBD1 might be the D (6 bases). The CDR3, as DNA: TGTGCCAGCAATGAGGGGGTTAGCTCCTACAATGAGCAGTTCTTC. Protein: CASNEGVSSYNEQFF.